One sample yielded the 10 T cell receptor beta chains listed below, sequenced in a study of PD-1 blockade in classical Hodgkin lymphoma (dated by TCRdb to 2020 to 2022). The library relied on the immunoSEQ multiplex PCR assay. TCRdb provides this immuneACCESS table in a form limited to in-frame rearrangements. Some clones are lacking; in checked studies, under half of them reflect an unresolved V gene, and why the rest are absent is not known. The sample records tens of thousands of clones, around nine tenths of which are singletons. The ten top clones hold around 8.1% of the sample. The time point label for this specimen denotes: cycle 4 day 1 (C4D1), after more than five weeks of nivolumab. Every trial patient had relapsed following autologous stem cell transplantation, and prior brentuximab vedotin exposure was what differed among cohorts A, B and C. The material was peripheral blood mononuclear cells (PBMCs), obtained before the fourth cycle of nivolumab. The receptors were sampled from a human donor with classical Hodgkin lymphoma.

This clone has more than one count but fewer than ten. The chain links TRBV21-1 to TRBJ2-7; the table assigns TRBD1, which was not confirmed against the DNA. TRBV21-1 is shown as a pseudogene. This CDR3 is built from 16 residues. In nucleotides, the CDR3 is TGTGCCAGCAACCGAGGAGGGGACAGGGTCTCCTACGAGCAGTACTTC. It is translated as CASNRGGDRVSYEQYF.

This chain connects TRBV6-5 to TRBJ2-5; either TRBD1 or TRBD2 may supply D (5 bases each). The CDR3 runs 15 residues. The V end was cut by 6 bases, the J end by 4 bases, with 18 bases between. Germline V gene data show CDR1 as MNHEY and CDR2 as SVGAGI. CDR3 residues: CASRRAGTARETQYF. CDR3 bases: TGTGCCAGCAGAAGAGCAGGGACGGCACGAGAGACCCAGTACTTC.

Of note for this clone: Germline and junction disagree at one end, which may indicate a read error. The chain employs TRBV29-1 and TRBJ1-2; D is ambiguous. The CDR3 has 15 residues. Germline V gene sequence: CDR1 SQVTM, CDR2 ANQGSEA. CDR3 sequence reads: CSVEEPLWAAGSYTF. DNA for the CDR3: TGCAGCGTGGAAGAACCCCTTTGGGCAGCGGGGAGCTACACCTTC.

The chain has TRBV5-1 and TRBJ1-1, with 7 bases fitting TRBD1. The V gene's germline CDR1 is SGHRS and CDR2 YFSETQ. The trim removed 4 bases at V and 2 bases at J, leaving 5 bases unmatched. This CDR3 comprises 14 residues. For the CDR3, the DNA is TGCGCCAGCAGCATGGACAGGAGAAACACTGAAGCTTTCTTT. Translation: CASSMDRRNTEAFF.

The chain employs TRBV28 and TRBJ1-1; 8 positions match TRBD1. V was clipped by 6 bases and J by 10 bases; unmatched bases: 16. Germline CDR1 MDHEN, CDR2 SYDVKM. This CDR3 contains 15 residues. The CDR3 region is CASSLPGQGISRAFF. CDR3 DNA: TGTGCCAGCAGCCTACCTGGACAGGGCATCTCCCGAGCTTTCTTT.

This clone was detected once. The CDR3 is CASSPRAGGALSEQYF. CDR3 in DNA: TGTGCCAGCAGCCCCCGTGCGGGGGGAGCCCTCTCCGAGCAGTACTTC. The chain links TRBV9 to TRBJ2-7; 8 nucleotides match TRBD2. CDR1 is SGDLS and CDR2 is YYNGEE in the germline V gene. The CDR3 is 16 amino acids. Losses at the gene ends were 4 bases for V and 6 bases for J; bases not matched to a gene: 15. The complete variable domain, with remaining parts taken from reference TRBV9 and TRBJ2-7, reads DSGVTQTPKHLITATGQRVTLRCSPRSGDLSVYWYQQSLDQGLQFLIQYYNGEERAKGNILERFSAQQFPDLHSELNLSSLELGDSALYFCASSPRAGGALSEQYFGPGTRLTVT.

This chain joins TRBV5-1 and TRBJ1-1; D unclear. CDR3 length: 12 amino acids. The germline V and J ends were trimmed by 3 bases and 10 bases, with 13 bases remaining between them. Germline CDR1 SGHRS, CDR2 YFSETQ. CDR3 sequence: CASSWGEYVAFF. CDR3 in DNA: TGCGCCAGCAGCTGGGGAGAGTATGTAGCTTTCTTT.

The V and J genes are TRBV10-2 and TRBJ1-5; TRBD1 agrees at 7 bases. V was clipped by 6 bases and J by 7 bases; unmatched bases: 9. The germline CDR1 and CDR2 sequences are WSHSY and SAAADI. This CDR3 has 14 residues. The CDR3 region has the DNA TGCGCCAGCAGCTTAAGACAGGGTCTACAGCCCCAGCATTTT. As protein: CASSLRQGLQPQHF.

This chain uses TRBV4-1 with TRBJ2-4, with TRBD1 matching 7 bases. J gave up 2 bases and V 0 bases, and 4 bases lay outside the gene matches. The V gene's germline CDR1 is MGHRA and CDR2 YSYEKL. The CDR3 has 16 amino acids. The CDR3 spells CASSQERTGSKNIQYF. The DNA of the CDR3 is TGCGCCAGCAGCCAAGAAAGGACAGGCTCCAAAAACATTCAGTACTTC.

V gene TRBV7-8 combines with J gene TRBJ1-5; D is unclear. The CDR3 runs to 12 residues. CDR1 SGHVS and CDR2 FQNEAQ come from the germline V gene. V lost 5 bases and J lost 6, with 8 bases in between. The CDR3 DNA sequence: TGTGCCAGCAGCCCCCCGGGTCAGCCCCAGCATTTT. Its protein product is CASSPPGQPQHF.